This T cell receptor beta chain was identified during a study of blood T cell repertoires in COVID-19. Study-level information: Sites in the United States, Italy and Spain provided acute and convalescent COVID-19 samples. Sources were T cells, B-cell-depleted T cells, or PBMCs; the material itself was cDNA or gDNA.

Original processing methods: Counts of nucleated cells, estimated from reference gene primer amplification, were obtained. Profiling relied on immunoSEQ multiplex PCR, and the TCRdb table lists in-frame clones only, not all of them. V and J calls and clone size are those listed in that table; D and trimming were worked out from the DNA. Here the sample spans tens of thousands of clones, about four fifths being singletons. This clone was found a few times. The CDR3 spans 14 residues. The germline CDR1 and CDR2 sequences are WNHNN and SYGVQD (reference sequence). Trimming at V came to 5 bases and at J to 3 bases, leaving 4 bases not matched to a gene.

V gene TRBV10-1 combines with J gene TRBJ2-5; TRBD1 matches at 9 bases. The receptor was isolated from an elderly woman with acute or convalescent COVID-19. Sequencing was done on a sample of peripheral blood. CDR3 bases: TGCGCCAGCAGTACAGGGGGCCCGGAAGAGACCCAGTACTTC. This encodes CASSTGGPEETQYF.